The entry below describes one T cell receptor beta chain. These data are taken from a study of Ad26.COV2.S vaccination and SARS-CoV-2 variants. The treatment here: around 19 received Ad26.COV2.S at low or high dose, single or two shots; 5 received placebo; per-sample allocation not given. Specimen acquisition occurred on day 63 following the initial vaccine or placebo injection. Per germline, CDR1 DFQATT and CDR2 SNEGSKA (reference sequence). V lost 0 bases and J 3 bases, leaving 2 bases between the germline ends. The CDR3 is 11 amino acids. Profiling relied on immunoSEQ multiplex PCR, and the TCRdb table lists in-frame clones only, not all of them. The sample records roughly 700,000 clones, 70% to 90% being singletons.

The specimen was peripheral blood, collected in a trial of Ad26.COV2.S vaccine versus placebo. The chain joins TRBV20-1 to TRBJ1-1; D remains ambiguous. The source is a person between 18 and 60 years old who received the Ad26.COV2.S COVID-19 vaccine or a placebo. The CDR3 DNA follows: TGCAGTGCTAGAGATGACACTGAAGCTTTCTTT. Protein product: CSARDDTEAFF.